The 27 T cell receptor beta chains in this list originate from one sample, sequenced in a study of blood T cells in healthy people across ages. Next came a second PCR, run for roughly 7 to 12 cycles, which used a sample-barcoded 5' primer along with a J-beta primer mix. TCRdb itself ran the 5' RACE reads through MiXCR, one entry per CDR3 protein. The sample lists roughly 1.5 million distinct CDR3 sequences, approximately 42% occurring once. Sample: blood. The receptors stem from a woman aged 18-30 years in good health.

This chain connects TRBV9 to TRBJ2-1, with D tentatively TRBD2 (6 bases). The ends were cut back, 2 bases at V and 8 bases at J, with 14 bases in the middle. The germline V gene has CDR1 SGDLS and CDR2 YYNGEE. CDR3 size: 14 residues. The CDR3 region has the DNA TGTGCCAGCAGCGTCGGGCGGGGAATGGATGAGCAGTTCTTC. Protein sequence: CASSVGRGMDEQFF. The whole variable domain, filled in from reference TRBV9 and TRBJ2-1, reads DSGVTQTPKHLITATGQRVTLRCSPRSGDLSVYWYQQSLDQGLQFLIQYYNGEERAKGNILERFSAQQFPDLHSELNLSSLELGDSALYFCASSVGRGMDEQFFGPGTRLTVL.

This clonotype showed up just a few times. This sequence joins TRBV20-1 and TRBJ1-2; maybe TRBD1 (5 bases). The CDR3 covers 13 residues. V was cut by 4 bases and J by 2 bases, with 11 bases left in between. Germline assignment: CDR1 DFQATT and CDR2 SNEGSKA (reference sequence). This CDR3 is CSATAGRNYGYTF. CDR3 nucleotides: TGCAGTGCTACGGCAGGGAGAAACTATGGCTACACCTTC.

This sequence joins TRBV9 and TRBJ2-5; D unresolved. The length of the CDR3 is 13 residues. The germline V and J ends were trimmed by 3 bases and 3 bases, with 9 bases remaining between them. The germline gives CDR1 SGDLS, CDR2 YYNGEE. CDR3 DNA sequence: TGTGCCAGCAGCGGTTGGAGAGAAGAGACCCAGTACTTC. As protein: CASSGWREETQYF.

This clonotype showed up just a few times. The chain has TRBV6-2 or TRBV6-3 and TRBJ2-5, with D perhaps TRBD1 (5 bases). The CDR3 has 14 amino acids. The germline CDR1 and CDR2 sequences are MNHEY and SVGEGT. The V end lost 3 bases, the J end lost 11 bases, and 19 bases lay between the germline ends. The CDR3: CASSYHGSGNEQYF. In nucleotides, the CDR3 is TGTGCCAGCAGTTATCATGGTTCAGGGAATGAGCAGTACTTC.

The chain couples TRBV13 to TRBJ2-5, with no clear D. The CDR3 is made up of 15 amino acids. V lost 0 bases and J 2 bases, leaving 10 bases between the germline ends. From germline, CDR1 is PRHDT and CDR2 FYEKMQ (reference sequence). CDR3 residues: CASSLGSYLQETQYF. CDR3 bases: TGTGCCAGCAGCTTAGGGTCTTACTTGCAAGAGACCCAGTACTTC.

This clonotype came up many times. The chain links TRBV13 to TRBJ2-7; D is ambiguous. CDR1 PRHDT and CDR2 FYEKMQ come from the germline V gene (reference sequence). The ends were cut back, 0 bases at V and 7 bases at J, with 16 bases in the middle. This CDR3 contains 15 residues. The CDR3 loop is CASSLGVVSSAEQYF. DNA of the CDR3: TGTGCCAGCAGCTTAGGCGTTGTCAGTTCAGCGGAGCAGTACTTC.

The chain recombines TRBV7-9 with TRBJ1-4; TRBD1 matches at 8 bases. Germline assignment: CDR1 SEHNR and CDR2 FQNEAQ (reference sequence). V dropped 5 bases and J dropped 0; count of bases not matched to a gene: 5. The CDR3 runs to 16 residues. The CDR3 sequence: CASSKDRGSTNEKLFF. The CDR3 DNA sequence: TGTGCCAGCAGCAAAGACAGGGGTTCAACTAATGAAAAACTGTTTTTT.

V is TRBV7-9 and J is TRBJ2-7; TRBD2 matches at 7 bases. Trimming at V came to 0 bases and at J to 7 bases, leaving 9 bases not matched to a gene. This CDR3 has 15 residues. Germline CDR1 SEHNR, CDR2 FQNEAQ (reference sequence). Here the CDR3 DNA reads TGTGCCAGCAGCTTAGCAGGACTAGTCCGCGATGAGCAGTACTTC. Its translation: CASSLAGLVRDEQYF. Full variable domain (remainder filled in from reference TRBV7-9 and TRBJ2-7): DTGVSQNPRHKITKRGQNVTFRCDPISEHNRLYWYRQTLGQGPEFLTYFQNEAQLEKSRLLSDRFSAERPKGSFSTLEIQRTEQGDSAMYLCASSLAGLVRDEQYFGPGTRLTVT.

The genes are TRBV2 and TRBJ2-7; D remains ambiguous. The germline V gene encodes CDR1 SNHLY and CDR2 FYNNEI. This CDR3 is 14 amino acids long. V lost 8 bases and J 2 bases, leaving 16 bases between the germline ends. The CDR3 region is CASSPAFSTYEQYF. The DNA for the CDR3 is TGTGCCAGCTCCCCGGCCTTTTCAACCTACGAGCAGTACTTC.

This clonotype has a handful of counts. V and J are TRBV20-1 and TRBJ2-4, with D tentatively TRBD1 or TRBD2 (6 bases each). TRBJ2-7 matches the DNA end more closely, so the J call is doubtful. The CDR3 spans 13 residues. Germline CDR1 DFQATT, CDR2 SNEGSKA (reference sequence). This chain's CDR3 is CSAVRGRYYEQYF. CDR3 DNA: TGCAGTGCCGTCCGGGGGCGATACTACGAGCAGTACTTC.

The rearrangement joins TRBV19 to TRBJ2-5; 9 bases match TRBD2. V was clipped by 1 base and J by 1 base; unmatched bases: 4. This CDR3 is built from 16 residues. Germline CDR1 LNHDA, CDR2 SQIVND (reference sequence). CDR3: CASSIATSGPQETQYF. As DNA, the CDR3 is TGTGCCAGTAGTATAGCGACTAGCGGACCCCAAGAGACCCAGTACTTC.

The rearrangement links TRBV5-1 to TRBJ2-7; D might be TRBD2 (5 bases). V was trimmed by 7 bases and J by 7 bases, leaving 18 bases between them. The CDR3 runs to 13 residues. The germline CDR1 and CDR2 sequences are SGHRS and YFSETQ. The CDR3 coding sequence is TGCGCCAGCGTCGGGGAATCTTACAATGAGCAGTACTTC. Protein: CASVGESYNEQYF. Full variable domain (rest looked up from reference TRBV5-1 and TRBJ2-7): KAGVTQTPRYLIKTRGQQVTLSCSPISGHRSVSWYQQTPGQGLQFLFEYFSETQRNKGNFPGRFSGRQFSNSRSEMNVSTLELGDSALYLCASVGESYNEQYFGPGTRLTVT.

This clonotype was counted a few times. The chain combines TRBV20-1 with TRBJ1-1; D remains unclear. CDR3 length: 13 residues. With 2 bases removed from V and 1 base from J, the gap between germline ends came to 8 bases. Germline V lookup: CDR1 DFQATT, CDR2 SNEGSKA (reference sequence). The CDR3 loop reads CSARRQRNTEAFF. CDR3 in DNA: TGCAGTGCTAGACGGCAGAGGAACACTGAAGCTTTCTTT.

This sequence joins TRBV4-3 and TRBJ2-3; 8 bases agree with TRBD2. The CDR3 runs 16 residues. The V segment lost 4 bases and the J segment 2 bases; nucleotides outside the gene matches: 8. Per the germline V gene, CDR1 is LGHNA and CDR2 is YSLEER. The CDR3 DNA sequence: TGCGCCAGCAGCCCCACGGCGGGGGGACACACAGATACGCAGTATTTT. Translated: CASSPTAGGHTDTQYF.

The chain joins TRBV7-9 to TRBJ1-3; D remains unclear. Germline V lookup: CDR1 SEHNR, CDR2 FQNEAQ (reference sequence). The CDR3 spans 15 residues. With 5 bases removed from V and 0 bases from J, the gap between germline ends came to 11 bases. The CDR3 protein is CASSLTQSSGNTIYF. The CDR3 bases are TGTGCCAGCAGCCTGACGCAGTCCTCTGGAAACACCATATATTTT.

This clonotype has a handful of counts. The V call is TRBV29-1, the J call TRBJ2-7, with 11 positions matching TRBD2. Losses at the gene ends were 4 bases for V and 2 bases for J; bases not matched to a gene: 1. Germline V gives CDR1 SQVTM, CDR2 ANQGSEA. The CDR3 extends over 13 amino acids. CDR3 in amino acids: CSVAGLAAYEQYF. DNA of the CDR3: TGCAGCGTTGCGGGACTAGCGGCCTACGAGCAGTACTTC.

This chain links TRBV20-1 with TRBJ2-1; weak D call: TRBD2 (5 bases). The V end was cut by 5 bases, the J end by 0 bases, with 14 bases between. The CDR3 loop spans 15 amino acids. Germline CDR1 reads DFQATT; CDR2 reads SNEGSKA (reference sequence). For the CDR3, the DNA is TGCAGTGCTCCAAGGGAGCGGAGCTCCTACAATGAGCAGTTCTTC. It translates to CSAPRERSSYNEQFF.

A few counts support this clonotype. The chain has TRBV19 and TRBJ1-5; the D gene is possibly TRBD1 (5 bases). The germline V gene has CDR1 LNHDA and CDR2 SQIVND (reference sequence). Trimming shortened V by 3 bases and J by 4 bases, and 10 bases separated the two germline ends. This CDR3 has 14 residues. CDR3 protein: CASSIAGGNQPQHF. DNA for the CDR3: TGTGCCAGTAGTATTGCGGGGGGAAATCAGCCCCAGCATTTT.

The chain uses TRBV28 and TRBJ2-2, with D unresolved. Trimming stripped 2 bases from V and 13 bases from J, with 20 bases between. The CDR3 is 15 amino acids. The V gene's germline CDR1 is MDHEN and CDR2 SYDVKM. CDR3 protein: CASSLHQVARTRLFF. Written as DNA, the CDR3 is TGTGCCAGCAGTTTACACCAAGTTGCCCGGACCCGGCTGTTTTTT.

In the case of this clonotype: At one end, the junction sequence differs from germline, possibly due to a read error. This chain connects TRBV20-1 to TRBJ2-3, with 7 nucleotides matching TRBD2. The germline gives CDR1 DFQATT, CDR2 SNEGSKA (reference sequence). The CDR3 loop spans 13 amino acids. The CDR3 DNA sequence: TGCGGTGCTATGGTGGGAGGGCCAGATACGCAGTATTTT. Translating it yields CGAMVGGPDTQYF.

Comment on this clonotype: A much larger clone is a single base away; this may be a read error. The CDR3 DNA reads as TGTGCCAGCAGTTTTACTAGAGGCTACAATGAGCAGTTCTTC. It codes for CASSFTRGYNEQFF. The chain couples TRBV27 to TRBJ2-1, with D tentatively TRBD2 (5 bases). Between the trimmed V and J ends, which lost 3 bases and 3 bases, there was a span of 9 bases. The CDR3 has 14 amino acids. Germline V gene lookup returns CDR1 MNHEY and CDR2 SMNVEV (reference sequence).

The CDR3 DNA sequence: TGTGCCAGCAGCTTAGTAGGTGGGACAGACACACGACCAGCCAGATATGGCTACACCTTC. Translating it yields CASSLVGGTDTRPARYGYTF. J is TRBJ1-2 and V is TRBV7-9; 7 nucleotides match TRBD1. CDR3 length equals 20 residues. V shed 1 base, J shed 5 bases, and the junction held 22 bases outside the gene matches. Germline CDR1 and CDR2: SEHNR and FQNEAQ (reference sequence). Full variable domain (remainder filled in from reference TRBV7-9 and TRBJ1-2): DTGVSQNPRHKITKRGQNVTFRCDPISEHNRLYWYRQTLGQGPEFLTYFQNEAQLEKSRLLSDRFSAERPKGSFSTLEIQRTEQGDSAMYLCASSLVGGTDTRPARYGYTFGSGTRLTVV.

The chain employs TRBV2 and TRBJ1-5, with 12 bases lining up with TRBD1. The CDR3 is made up of 16 amino acids. Germline assignment: CDR1 SNHLY and CDR2 FYNNEI. The trim removed 6 bases at V and 5 bases at J, leaving 8 bases unmatched. CDR3 loop: CASSPPGQGAYQPQHF. CDR3 bases: TGTGCCAGCAGCCCTCCGGGACAGGGGGCTTATCAGCCCCAGCATTTT.

The gene calls are TRBV27 and TRBJ2-7; the D call may be TRBD1 or TRBD2 (5 bases each). With 3 bases removed from V and 2 bases from J, the gap between germline ends came to 14 bases. This CDR3 comprises 15 residues. The germline V gene encodes CDR1 MNHEY and CDR2 SMNVEV (reference sequence). The CDR3 loop reads CASSFGDGAAYEQYF. CDR3 coding DNA: TGTGCCAGCAGTTTTGGGGACGGAGCCGCCTACGAGCAGTACTTC.

The chain is built from TRBV20-1 and TRBJ2-1; no firm D call. The germline V gene encodes CDR1 DFQATT and CDR2 SNEGSKA (reference sequence). The CDR3 has 12 residues. V gave up 0 bases and J gave up 7 bases, with 7 bases separating them. CDR3 amino acids: CSARDLVNEQFF. CDR3 sequence (DNA): TGCAGTGCTAGAGATCTCGTAAATGAGCAGTTCTTC.

In nucleotides, the CDR3 is TGTGCCAGCATCCAGGCCGGAGGTACTGAAGCTTTCTTT. This translates into CASIQAGGTEAFF. The rearrangement joins TRBV27 to TRBJ1-1; D gene unclear. This CDR3 is built from 13 residues. V lost 7 bases to trimming and J lost 5 bases, with 14 bases between them. The V gene's germline CDR1 is MNHEY and CDR2 SMNVEV (reference sequence).

J is TRBJ2-5 and V is TRBV15; D may be TRBD2 (6 bases). The CDR3 consists of 14 residues. The V end lost 4 bases, the J end lost 3 bases, and 12 bases lay between the germline ends. The germline V gene encodes CDR1 LNHNV and CDR2 YYDKDF (reference sequence). The CDR3 DNA reads as TGTGCCACCAGCAACCGACTAGATAAAGAGACCCAGTACTTC. This sequence encodes CATSNRLDKETQYF.